The 29 T cell receptor beta chains below all came from one sample that was sequenced in a study of early stage breast cancer tumors. Profiled with immunoSEQ multiplex PCR; TCRdb holds only in-frame clones, not every one. The sample has around 30,000 clones; just under 75% are singletons. Input material: breast tumor tissue. Source of these receptors: a person aged 30-39 years with breast cancer.

CDR3 protein: CASSTSRDRGNTEAFF. CDR3 bases: TGTGCCAGTAGTACCTCACGCGACAGGGGGAACACTGAAGCTTTCTTT. V is TRBV19 and J is TRBJ1-1; 8 nucleotides agree with TRBD1. The CDR3 totals 16 residues. The J segment lost 1 base and the V segment lost 4 bases, leaving 8 bases of the junction unmatched. Germline V gene lookup returns CDR1 LNHDA and CDR2 SQIVND (reference sequence).

V is TRBV30 and J is TRBJ1-2; 11 positions agree with TRBD1. V lost 4 bases to trimming and J lost 2 bases; unmatched junction nucleotides: 3. CDR3 length: 14 residues. Germline values: CDR1 GTSNPN, CDR2 SVGIG (reference sequence). CDR3 loop: CAWKGDRGNYGYTF. The CDR3 coding sequence is TGTGCCTGGAAGGGGGACAGGGGGAACTATGGCTACACCTTC.

By share, this clone ranks as medium-sized. The genes are TRBV10-1 and TRBJ2-7; either TRBD1 or TRBD2 may fit D (6 bases each). This CDR3 comprises 14 residues. Germline assignment: CDR1 WNHNN and CDR2 SYGVQD (reference sequence). Trimming removed 7 bases at V and 2 bases at J, with 15 bases between. The CDR3 sequence: CASNSGQSPYEQYF. DNA for the CDR3: TGCGCCAGCAATAGCGGACAGTCCCCCTACGAGCAGTACTTC.

This chain uses TRBV4-3 with TRBJ1-1, with TRBD1 as a possible D gene (6 bases). This CDR3 has 14 amino acids. The germline CDR1 and CDR2 sequences are LGHNA and YSLEER. Deletions cut 8 bases from V and 3 bases from J, with 16 bases between. The CDR3 region is CASSPTGSDTEAFF. The CDR3 DNA sequence: TGCGCCAGCTCACCTACAGGGTCGGACACTGAAGCTTTCTTT.

J is TRBJ2-5 and V is TRBV5-4; 9 positions match TRBD2. Germline V CDR1 and CDR2: SGHNT, YYREEE (reference sequence). This CDR3 is 17 amino acids long. V was clipped by 5 bases and J by 5 bases; unmatched bases: 16. This CDR3 is CASSTGTSRLGLETQYF. The CDR3 nucleotides are TGTGCCAGCAGTACCGGGACTAGCCGCTTGGGATTGGAGACCCAGTACTTC.

The genes are TRBV19 and TRBJ2-2; the D gene is possibly TRBD1 (5 bases). The CDR3 totals 12 residues. In germline, CDR1 is LNHDA, CDR2 SQIVND (reference sequence). V shed 4 bases and J shed 6 bases, with 6 bases lying between them. The CDR3 loop reads CASSRGAGELFF. The CDR3 DNA sequence: TGTGCCAGTAGTAGGGGCGCCGGGGAGCTGTTTTTT.

The rearrangement joins TRBV6-5 to TRBJ2-5; 9 positions agree with TRBD1. Per germline, CDR1 MNHEY and CDR2 SVGAGI. V shed 0 bases, J shed 5 bases, and the junction held 7 bases outside the gene matches. The CDR3 covers 16 residues. The CDR3 loop reads CASSYSNRGRGETQYF. CDR3 nucleotides: TGTGCCAGCAGTTACTCGAACAGGGGGCGGGGGGAGACCCAGTACTTC.

This chain uses TRBV11-3 with TRBJ2-4; D might be TRBD1 (5 bases). Trimming left V 3 bases short and J 9 bases short, with 12 bases between. The CDR3 is made up of 13 amino acids. CDR1 is SGHNT, CDR2 YENEEA, per germline. CDR3: CASSLLADSIQYF. The DNA for the CDR3 is TGTGCCAGCAGCTTGTTGGCCGACAGCATTCAGTACTTC.

This chain connects TRBV4-1 to TRBJ1-5, with D hard to call. Germline assignment: CDR1 MGHRA and CDR2 YSYEKL. The CDR3 is 13 residues long. The V end was cut by 2 bases, the J end by 7 bases, with 9 bases between. The CDR3 DNA sequence: TGCGCCAGCAGCCAAATGGTTGGGCAGCCCCAGCATTTT. This codes for CASSQMVGQPQHF.

This chain uses TRBV7-2 with TRBJ1-2, with a weak D call TRBD1 (5 bases). This CDR3 comprises 13 residues. Trimming removed 4 bases at V and 4 bases at J, with 10 bases between. Germline V CDR1 and CDR2: SGHTA, FQGNSA. The CDR3 DNA follows: TGTGCCAGCAGCTCTCGGGGGACCTATGGCTACACCTTC. Translation gives CASSSRGTYGYTF.

The V and J genes are TRBV15 and TRBJ2-5, with a tentative D call TRBD2 (6 bases). CDR3 length equals 13 residues. Germline assignment: CDR1 LNHNV and CDR2 YYDKDF (reference sequence). V was shortened by 7 bases and J by 2 bases, with 11 bases between the two germline ends. The CDR3 DNA reads as TGTGCCACCAAACGGGGGAAACAAGAGACCCAGTACTTC. This gives the protein CATKRGKQETQYF.

This clone showed up just once. V is TRBV28 and J is TRBJ1-2; 8 nucleotides align to TRBD1. The V segment lost 3 bases and the J segment 3 bases; nucleotides outside the gene matches: 6. The CDR3 spans 15 residues. Germline V gene lookup returns CDR1 MDHEN and CDR2 SYDVKM. This chain's CDR3 is CASSLPGGWDYGYTF. CDR3 sequence (DNA): TGTGCCAGCAGTTTGCCAGGGGGCTGGGACTATGGCTACACCTTC.

V is TRBV7-2 and J is TRBJ1-6; no reliable D call. Germline CDR1 SGHTA, CDR2 FQGNSA. V lost 5 bases and J 3 bases, leaving 17 bases between the germline ends. The CDR3 loop spans 17 amino acids. CDR3 in amino acids: CASSPLIPSYYNSPLHF. Here the CDR3 DNA reads TGTGCCAGCAGCCCCTTGATCCCTAGTTACTATAATTCACCCCTCCACTTT.

This clone occurred a few times. The genes are TRBV10-1 and TRBJ1-1; no clear D. The CDR3 is made up of 11 amino acids. The V gene's germline CDR1 is WNHNN and CDR2 SYGVQD (reference sequence). V dropped 4 bases and J dropped 4 bases, with 4 bases sitting between them. The CDR3 loop reads CASSGGTEAFF. CDR3 bases: TGCGCCAGCAGTGGGGGCACTGAAGCTTTCTTT.

The chain joins TRBV19 to TRBJ1-4; D may be TRBD1 (5 bases). The CDR3 extends over 15 amino acids. V was cut by 4 bases and J by 8 bases, with 17 bases left in between. CDR1 is LNHDA, CDR2 SQIVND, per germline (reference sequence). DNA for the CDR3: TGTGCCAGTAGTACTCGGGACGGTTTAGAAGAAAAACTGTTTTTT. This codes for CASSTRDGLEEKLFF.

V and J are TRBV6-6 and TRBJ2-7; D not resolved. Germline V gives CDR1 MNHNY, CDR2 SVGAGI (reference sequence). CDR3 length: 13 residues. The ends were cut back, 7 bases at V and 3 bases at J, with 13 bases in the middle. CDR3 region: CASTDQGLYEQYF. The CDR3 region has the DNA TGTGCCAGCACCGACCAAGGCCTCTACGAGCAGTACTTC.

This clone was seen more than once but under ten times. The V and J genes are TRBV9 and TRBJ2-7; D might be TRBD2 (5 bases). This CDR3 is 14 amino acids long. Looked up from germline, CDR1 is SGDLS and CDR2 is YYNGEE. Trimming pared 0 bases from V and 7 bases from J, leaving 14 bases between. In nucleotides, the CDR3 is TGTGCCAGCAGCGTAGGTAACCCCTCGGGGGAGCAGTACTTC. It yields the protein CASSVGNPSGEQYF.

The chain combines TRBV7-2 with TRBJ2-7; 11 bases fit TRBD2. The germline V gene has CDR1 SGHTA and CDR2 FQGNSA. J was trimmed by 6 bases and V by 1 base; bases with no gene match: 8. This CDR3 is 16 amino acids long. The CDR3 coding sequence is TGTGCCAGCAGCTTAGGATTGGTAGCGGGAGGGCGCGAGCAGTACTTC. As protein: CASSLGLVAGGREQYF. Full variable domain (rest looked up from reference TRBV7-2 and TRBJ2-7): GAGVSQSPSNKVTEKGKDVELRCDPISGHTALYWYRQSLGQGLEFLIYFQGNSAPDKSGLPSDRFSAERTGGSVSTLTIQRTQQEDSAVYLCASSLGLVAGGREQYFGPGTRLTVT.

The chain employs TRBV4-1 and TRBJ1-6; D perhaps matches TRBD1 (5 bases). V was shortened by 1 base and J by 7 bases, with 11 bases between the two germline ends. Germline V lookup: CDR1 MGHRA, CDR2 YSYEKL. This CDR3 spans 15 amino acids. CDR3 nucleotides: TGCGCCAGCAGCCAAGTGATGGGGCAAAATTCACCCCTCCACTTT. This gives the protein CASSQVMGQNSPLHF.

This clone was counted only a few times. The J gene is TRBJ1-4, the V gene TRBV2; D remains unclear. V was clipped by 6 bases and J by 0 bases, with 11 bases between them. CDR3 size: 15 residues. Germline values: CDR1 SNHLY, CDR2 FYNNEI. CDR3 coding DNA: TGTGCCAGCAGGATTCACGCGTCAACTAATGAAAAACTGTTTTTT. Its protein is CASRIHASTNEKLFF.

The chain joins TRBV4-2 to TRBJ2-1; 9 positions match TRBD2. CDR1 and CDR2 (germline): LGHNA, YNFKEQ. V shed 0 bases and J 4 bases; nucleotides not matched to a gene: 13. This CDR3 is 19 amino acids long. DNA for the CDR3: TGTGCCAGCAGCCAAGATAATAGGCCTAGCGGGACATTATACAATGAGCAGTTCTTC. It yields the protein CASSQDNRPSGTLYNEQFF.

This chain links TRBV2 with TRBJ2-3; weak D call: TRBD2 (5 bases). This CDR3 region has 14 residues. Germline V gene lookup returns CDR1 SNHLY and CDR2 FYNNEI. V was shortened by 6 bases and J by 2 bases, with 12 bases between the two germline ends. The CDR3 loop is CASRKDSNTDTQYF. The CDR3 bases are TGTGCCAGCAGGAAGGACTCCAACACAGATACGCAGTATTTT.

The chain uses TRBV4-3 and TRBJ1-5, with a weak D call TRBD1 (6 bases). Germline assignment: CDR1 LGHNA and CDR2 YSLEER. The CDR3 covers 20 residues. Trimming took 0 bases from V and 0 from J, leaving 21 bases between them. CDR3 residues: CASSQDPYFTGSNSNQPQHF. The CDR3 DNA follows: TGCGCCAGCAGCCAAGATCCTTATTTTACAGGGTCGAATAGCAATCAGCCCCAGCATTTT.

The chain is built from TRBV4-3 and TRBJ1-3; possible D gene TRBD1, 6 bases. The germline V gene has CDR1 LGHNA and CDR2 YSLEER. This CDR3 is 15 amino acids long. V dropped 4 bases and J dropped 2 bases, with 12 bases sitting between them. CDR3 sequence: CASSREGGPGNTIYF. In DNA, the CDR3 is TGCGCCAGCAGCCGGGAAGGGGGGCCTGGAAACACCATATATTTT.

This clone was seen a few times. This rearrangement joins TRBV28 to TRBJ2-7, with D unresolved. With 3 bases removed from V and 2 bases from J, the gap between germline ends came to 5 bases. The CDR3 covers 12 residues. Germline loops: CDR1 MDHEN, CDR2 SYDVKM. CDR3 loop: CASSFRTYEQYF. CDR3 in DNA: TGTGCCAGCAGTTTTAGGACCTACGAGCAGTACTTC.

The chain is built from TRBV5-5 and TRBJ1-2, with D hard to call. Germline CDR1 and CDR2: SGHKS and YYEKEE (reference sequence). The CDR3 spans 18 residues. V was shortened by 2 bases and J by 3 bases, with 23 bases between the two germline ends. CDR3 sequence reads: CASSFVRRQEPNYYGYTF. The CDR3, as DNA: TGTGCCAGCAGCTTTGTGCGCCGTCAGGAACCGAACTACTATGGCTACACCTTC.

The chain employs TRBV6-1 and TRBJ1-2; TRBD1 matches at 9 bases. V lost 0 bases to trimming and J lost 5 bases; unmatched junction nucleotides: 16. CDR3 length: 19 amino acids. Looked up from germline, CDR1 is MNHNS and CDR2 is SASEGT. CDR3 loop: CASSEAHGQGQGSVYGYTF. The CDR3 region has the DNA TGTGCCAGCAGTGAAGCCCACGGACAGGGACAGGGTTCGGTATATGGCTACACCTTC.

CDR3 residues: CASSVGPGTSGISHYNEQFF. In DNA form, the CDR3 reads TGTGCCAGCAGCGTAGGCCCCGGGACTAGCGGGATCAGCCACTACAATGAGCAGTTCTTC. The rearrangement links TRBV9 to TRBJ2-1; TRBD2 matches at 13 bases. Trimming cost V 0 bases and J 3 bases; bases outside gene matches: 12. The CDR3 extends over 20 amino acids. Germline V lookup: CDR1 SGDLS, CDR2 YYNGEE.

The sample holds a few counts of this clone. The chain joins TRBV10-3 to TRBJ1-2, with D tentatively TRBD1 (6 bases). The CDR3 is 14 residues long. Trimming removed 0 bases from V and 1 base from J, with 6 bases in between. The germline V gene has CDR1 ENHRY and CDR2 SYGVKD. For the CDR3, the DNA is TGTGCCATCAGTGAGTCGGGACATAACTATGGCTACACCTTC. It translates to CAISESGHNYGYTF.